This T cell receptor (beta chain) is drawn from a study of blood T cell repertoires in COVID-19. Turning to the study itself: Acute and convalescent COVID-19 specimens originated in the United States, Italy and Spain. Nucleic acid was either cDNA or gDNA, and it came from T cells, B-cell-depleted T cells, or PBMCs.

Authors' processing steps: Scientists estimated how many nucleated cells there were by amplifying reference gene primers. Repertoires were generated with immunoSEQ multiplex PCR, while TCRdb's copy carries only in-frame clones and drops some. The D gene and trimming were derived from the DNA, and the V and J assignments and clone size from that table. This sample has approximately 19,000 clones, with about nine tenths found just once. Sequenced: peripheral blood. The receptor was derived from a human donor in a cohort sampled during active COVID-19.

Here the CDR3 reads CASSETGVSGNTIYF. DNA of the CDR3: TGTGCCAGCAGTGAAACAGGGGTCTCTGGAAACACCATATATTTT. The chain has TRBV6-1 and TRBJ1-3; TRBD1 matches 7 bases. V lost 2 bases, J lost 0 bases, and 1 base stayed unmatched. This CDR3 spans 15 amino acids. Germline V gene lookup returns CDR1 MNHNS and CDR2 SASEGT.